One sample yielded the 20 T cell receptor beta chains listed below, sequenced in a study of cytomegalovirus exposure and HLA in healthy donors. Amplification used 60 Vbeta primers and 13 Jbeta primers. The protocol was immunoSEQ multiplex PCR, while the TCRdb copy is restricted to in-frame clones and leaves out a portion. The sample contains about 150,000 clones, 80% to 85% of which appear only once. The sample consisted of PBMCs. The receptor set was obtained from a male donor in good health and CMV-seronegative.

This CDR3 is CASSLAVAGGRTGELFF. In DNA form, the CDR3 reads TGTGCCAGCAGCTTAGCGGTGGCGGGGGGGCGCACCGGGGAGCTGTTTTTT. V gene TRBV7-6 combines with J gene TRBJ2-2; 9 bases line up with TRBD2. J gave up 4 bases and V 0 bases, and 6 bases lay outside the gene matches. From germline, CDR1 is SGHVS and CDR2 FNYEAQ. The CDR3 contains 17 residues. The full variable domain, completed using reference TRBV7-6 and TRBJ2-2, is GAGVSQSPRYKVTKRGQDVALRCDPISGHVSLYWYRQALGQGPEFLTYFNYEAQQDKSGLPNDRFSAERPEGSISTLTIQRTEQRDSAMYRCASSLAVAGGRTGELFFGEGSRLTVL.

The CDR3 region has the DNA TGTGCCAGCAGTTGGACAGGACCAAACACTGAAGCTTTCTTT. As protein: CASSWTGPNTEAFF. The V call is TRBV2, the J call TRBJ1-1, with TRBD1 identical over 7 bases. In germline, CDR1 is SNHLY, CDR2 FYNNEI. With 5 bases clipped from V and 2 bases from J, the junction kept 5 bases outside the gene matches. The CDR3 spans 14 residues. Based on the CDR3 plus reference TRBV2 and TRBJ1-1, the full variable domain is EPEVTQTPSHQVTQMGQEVILRCVPISNHLYFYWYRQILGQKVEFLVSFYNNEISEKSEIFDDQFSVERPDGSNFTLKIRSTKLEDSAMYFCASSWTGPNTEAFFGQGTRLTVV.

In this sample, this clone turned up a few times. V usage is TRBV4-1 and J usage is TRBJ1-5; D unresolved. Germline V lookup: CDR1 MGHRA, CDR2 YSYEKL. The CDR3 runs 15 residues. The germline V and J ends were trimmed by 0 bases and 5 bases, with 11 bases remaining between them. CDR3: CASSQDPSSDQPQHF. CDR3 nucleotide sequence: TGCGCCAGCAGCCAAGATCCCTCGAGCGATCAGCCCCAGCATTTT.

The CDR3 here is CASSQYAVGASFGYTF. The CDR3 nucleotides read TGTGCCAGCAGTCAGTACGCCGTGGGCGCGTCCTTCGGCTACACCTTC. The V gene is TRBV2, the J gene TRBJ1-2; D is ambiguous. Germline lookup yields CDR1 SNHLY and CDR2 FYNNEI. Trimming shortened V by 5 bases and J by 8 bases, and 24 bases separated the two germline ends. The CDR3 runs to 16 residues.

This clone was seen a single time. The chain carries TRBV18 and TRBJ2-5, with D possibly being TRBD2 (6 bases). Looked up from germline, CDR1 is KGHSH and CDR2 is LQKENI. Trimming pared 1 base from V and 5 bases from J, leaving 14 bases between. The CDR3 consists of 15 residues. CDR3 amino acids: CASSPRRVRGETQYF. The DNA of the CDR3 is TGTGCCAGCTCACCACGAAGGGTACGGGGGGAGACCCAGTACTTC.

The genes are TRBV11-2 and TRBJ2-7; 7 bases fit TRBD2. CDR1 and CDR2 (germline): SGHAT, FQNNGV. CDR3 length equals 15 residues. V dropped 7 bases and J dropped 3; count of bases not matched to a gene: 12. Here the CDR3 reads CASTDLGGFFYEQYF. The DNA of the CDR3 is TGTGCCAGCACCGATCTGGGAGGGTTCTTCTACGAGCAGTACTTC.

The V call is TRBV6-6, the J call TRBJ2-2; weak D call: TRBD1 (6 bases). The V and J ends lost 7 bases and 0 bases respectively, with 6 bases between them. The CDR3 loop spans 13 amino acids. Per the germline V gene, CDR1 is MNHNY and CDR2 is SVGAGI (reference sequence). CDR3 bases: TGTGCCAGCAAGGGGGCGAACACCGGGGAGCTGTTTTTT. Protein product: CASKGANTGELFF.

As DNA, the CDR3 is TGTGCCAGCAGTTACGGGCAGTTCCTAAACTATGGCTACACCTTC. Its protein is CASSYGQFLNYGYTF. The chain employs TRBV6-6 and TRBJ1-2; D gene unclear. This CDR3 region has 15 residues. Trimming cost V 2 bases and J 2 bases, with 12 bases left between them. Germline V gives CDR1 MNHNY, CDR2 SVGAGI (reference sequence).

The J gene is TRBJ2-1, the V gene TRBV6-5, with a tentative D call TRBD2 (5 bases). V lost 0 bases and J 10 bases, leaving 13 bases between the germline ends. From germline, CDR1 is MNHEY and CDR2 SVGAGI. The CDR3 consists of 14 residues. The CDR3 loop is CASSYSFSGQEQFF. Written as DNA, the CDR3 is TGTGCCAGCAGTTACTCGTTCAGCGGTCAGGAGCAGTTCTTC.

The chain has TRBV6-1 and TRBJ1-2; unclear D gene. The CDR3 length is 15 residues. With 1 base removed from V and 1 base from J, the gap between germline ends came to 10 bases. Germline loops: CDR1 MNHNS, CDR2 SASEGT. CDR3 amino acids: CASSEVDLINYGYTF. CDR3 bases: TGTGCCAGCAGTGAAGTCGACTTGATTAACTATGGCTACACCTTC.

CDR3 in amino acids: CASSRQGLITGELFF. The CDR3 DNA reads as TGTGCCAGCAGCCGACAGGGGTTGATCACCGGGGAGCTGTTTTTT. The V gene is TRBV5-5, the J gene TRBJ2-2; 8 bases align to TRBD1. Per the germline V gene, CDR1 is SGHKS and CDR2 is YYEKEE (reference sequence). The J segment lost 4 bases and the V segment lost 4 bases, leaving 6 bases of the junction unmatched. The CDR3 extends over 15 amino acids.

The genes are TRBV9 and TRBJ2-5, with D perhaps matching TRBD2 (6 bases). Germline CDR1 is SGDLS and CDR2 is YYNGEE. V lost 4 bases to trimming and J lost 1 base, with 11 bases between them. The CDR3 has 14 residues. The CDR3 DNA sequence: TGTGCCAGCAGCCTTCCGGGGGTCCAAGAGACCCAGTACTTC. Amino acids: CASSLPGVQETQYF.

The rearrangement uses TRBV4-3 and TRBJ2-1; a possible D gene is TRBD1 (7 bases). The V gene's germline CDR1 is LGHNA and CDR2 YSLEER. Trimming took 3 bases from V and 10 from J, leaving 13 bases between them. The length of the CDR3 is 13 residues. CDR3 DNA sequence: TGCGCCAGCAGCCACACAGGGGAGGACGAGCAGTTCTTC. Translated: CASSHTGEDEQFF.

This clone was counted a few times. This chain links TRBV18 with TRBJ2-2; D perhaps matches TRBD1 (6 bases). Trimming cost V 4 bases and J 2 bases, with 23 bases left between them. The CDR3 runs 19 residues. Germline V gene data show CDR1 as KGHSH and CDR2 as LQKENI. CDR3 region: CASSRNPGAPPANTGELFF. The CDR3 DNA is TGTGCCAGCTCACGGAATCCAGGGGCCCCCCCTGCTAACACCGGGGAGCTGTTTTTT.

This sequence joins TRBV5-4 and TRBJ1-1; 7 bases fit TRBD1. Germline CDR1 reads SGHNT; CDR2 reads YYREEE (reference sequence). V gave up 0 bases and J gave up 1 base; unmatched junction bases: 0. The CDR3 loop spans 14 amino acids. The CDR3 is CASSLGDRNTEAFF. In DNA, the CDR3 is TGTGCCAGCAGCTTGGGGGACAGGAACACTGAAGCTTTCTTT.

A remark on this clone: This sample includes further DNA sequences coding for the same CDR3. The chain has TRBV5-4 and TRBJ2-3, with TRBD1 matching 10 bases. CDR3 length: 14 residues. Trimming took 4 bases from V and 5 from J; bases not matched to a gene: 4. Per germline, CDR1 SGHNT and CDR2 YYREEE (reference sequence). The CDR3 DNA reads TGTGCCAGCAGCCGTGACAGGGGGCAAGATACGCAGTATTTT. Translated, it gives CASSRDRGQDTQYF.

The CDR3 here is CASSRFRGYGYTF. DNA for the CDR3: TGTGCCAGCAGTCGGTTCAGGGGCTATGGCTACACCTTC. The V gene is TRBV27, the J gene TRBJ1-2; tentatively, D is TRBD1 (6 bases). This CDR3 is built from 13 residues. The germline gives CDR1 MNHEY, CDR2 SMNVEV (reference sequence). V lost 5 bases and J 4 bases, leaving 11 bases between the germline ends.

The chain joins TRBV4-1 to TRBJ2-7; TRBD1 agrees at 9 bases. The germline gives CDR1 MGHRA, CDR2 YSYEKL. V lost 3 bases, J lost 1 base, and 19 bases stayed unmatched. CDR3 length: 20 residues. CDR3 DNA: TGCGCCAGCAGCCACCTTTTACAGGGGGCTCAAAGTTCTGGGTCCTACGAGCAGTACTTC. Translation: CASSHLLQGAQSSGSYEQYF.

A few counts support this clone. The chain has TRBV5-4 and TRBJ1-1; D might be TRBD1 (6 bases). Germline V CDR1 and CDR2: SGHNT, YYREEE (reference sequence). V shed 1 base and J shed 6 bases, with 13 bases lying between them. The CDR3 consists of 14 residues. This CDR3 is CASSLQGPLPEAFF. The CDR3 nucleotides read TGTGCCAGCAGCTTGCAGGGGCCGTTGCCTGAAGCTTTCTTT.

Only one count was recorded for this clone. The chain couples TRBV27 to TRBJ1-2; tentatively, D is TRBD1 (6 bases). Germline assignment: CDR1 MNHEY and CDR2 SMNVEV (reference sequence). V lost 2 bases, J lost 14 bases, and 18 bases lay in between. The CDR3 extends over 13 amino acids. CDR3 sequence reads: CASSLGRQAPLTF. The CDR3 DNA follows: TGTGCCAGCAGTTTAGGCCGACAGGCCCCCCTAACCTTC.